Below, one T cell receptor beta chain is given with its context. The antigen is unknown. Trimming took 3 bases from V and 2 from J, leaving 17 bases between them. The germline gives CDR1 GTSNPN, CDR2 SVGIG (reference sequence). CDR3 length equals 15 residues. The sample comes from a study of cytomegalovirus exposure and HLA in healthy donors. Study-wide results and limits: Under in vitro conditions, three CMV-associated chains were confirmed as specific for CMV antigens.

PCR involved 60 Vbeta and 13 Jbeta primers. Clones were sequenced by immunoSEQ multiplex PCR, and TCRdb holds only the in-frame ones, with some missing. The sample has 170,000 or so clones; about 80% are singletons. The sequence derives from a woman in her fifties or sixties in good health and CMV-seropositive. Material: PBMCs. The chain employs TRBV30 and TRBJ2-7; D unresolved. CDR3 sequence (DNA): TGTGCCTGGAGACTACGGAACCTCCCGACCTACGAGCAGTACTTC. Protein sequence: CAWRLRNLPTYEQYF. The full variable domain, completed using reference TRBV30 and TRBJ2-7, is SQTIHQWPATLVQPVGSPLSLECTVEGTSNPNLYWYRQAAGRGLQLLFYSVGIGQISSEVPQNLSASRPQDRQFILSSKKLLLSDSGFYLCAWRLRNLPTYEQYFGPGTRLTVT.